These 7 T cell receptor beta chains were sequenced from one sample in a study of blood T cell repertoires in COVID-19. Clones were sequenced by immunoSEQ multiplex PCR, and TCRdb holds only the in-frame ones, with some missing. There are tens of thousands of clones in the sample; about 77% occur only once, and approximately 30% lies in the top ten. The sample consisted of peripheral blood. The receptor source for this set is a woman in her 70s with acute or convalescent COVID-19.

This clone was seen only a few times. V usage is TRBV10-3 and J usage is TRBJ1-3; D gene uncertain. Germline CDR1 and CDR2: ENHRY and SYGVKD. There are 13 residues in the CDR3. Trimming cost V 4 bases and J 0 bases, with 4 bases left between them. The CDR3 DNA sequence: TGTGCCATCAGTGGCTACTCTGGAAACACCATATATTTT. As protein: CAISGYSGNTIYF.

J is TRBJ2-7 and V is TRBV7-9, with D perhaps matching TRBD1 (5 bases). Trimming removed 3 bases at V and 8 bases at J, with 17 bases between. This CDR3 contains 14 residues. From germline, CDR1 is SEHNR and CDR2 FQNEAQ (reference sequence). CDR3 nucleotides: TGTGCCAGCAGCTTGATGACAGCCACCTGGAAGCAGTACTTC. It yields the protein CASSLMTATWKQYF.

This clone was seen more than once but under ten times. The J gene is TRBJ1-1, the V gene TRBV6-1, with 7 bases fitting TRBD1. V shed 5 bases, J shed 0 bases, and the junction held 6 bases outside the gene matches. Germline assignment: CDR1 MNHNS and CDR2 SASEGT. The CDR3 is 15 residues long. Here the CDR3 DNA reads TGTGCCAGCAGTACGTGGGACAGCTTGAACACTGAAGCTTTCTTT. It yields the protein CASSTWDSLNTEAFF.

The V and J genes are TRBV19 and TRBJ2-6; 7 bases match TRBD2. The CDR3 length is 18 residues. The germline gives CDR1 LNHDA, CDR2 SQIVND (reference sequence). J lost 2 bases, V lost 3 bases, and 10 bases had no gene match. The CDR3 coding sequence is TGTGCCAGTAGTATGGGAGGGGCTCGTGGGCCTGGGGCCAACGTCCTGACTTTC. Encoded protein: CASSMGGARGPGANVLTF.

The V and J genes are TRBV29-1 and TRBJ2-1; D perhaps matches TRBD2 (5 bases). V was cut by 8 bases and J by 12 bases, with 23 bases left in between. The CDR3 length is 13 residues. From germline, CDR1 is SQVTM and CDR2 ANQGSEA. CDR3 sequence: CSSTTSGSVPQFF. Here the CDR3 DNA reads TGCAGCTCAACCACATCGGGGTCAGTTCCGCAGTTCTTC.

The genes are TRBV10-1 and TRBJ1-4, with unresolved D. The length of the CDR3 is 14 residues. Trimming took off 5 bases at V and 4 bases at J, with 11 bases between the two ends. CDR1 is WNHNN, CDR2 SYGVQD, per germline (reference sequence). The CDR3 is CASSRRGINEKLFF. The CDR3 nucleotides are TGCGCCAGCAGTCGCCGGGGAATTAATGAAAAACTGTTTTTT.

This clone was observed a few times. The V call is TRBV14, the J call TRBJ2-2; TRBD1 matches 9 bases. CDR3 length equals 15 residues. After removal of 5 bases from V and 5 bases from J, the junction contained 6 bases not matched to a gene. In germline, CDR1 is SGHDN, CDR2 FVKESK. CDR3 nucleotides: TGTGCCAGCAGCAAGGGACAGGGCGGGACCGGGGAGCTGTTTTTT. It is translated as CASSKGQGGTGELFF.